This TCR beta chain was sequenced in a study of response to subunit inactivated influenza vaccine. TCRdb recomputed calls from the RT-PCR reads with MiXCR, one row per CDR3 protein. The table has under 200,000 distinct CDR3 sequences, around 12% seen once. The same sample was also studied in work on T cells expressing NK-cell markers. That source adds: Synthesis of TCR beta cDNA relied on 5'RACE template switching carrying UMIs. Repertoire data for TCR beta were derived from sorted T cells (CD3+CD56+NKG2C+, CD3+CD56+NKG2C- and CD3+CD56-NKG2C+). Just one sequenced donor of eight was HCMV-seronegative, while seven were seropositive. Several experiments added an anti-gamma-delta TCR antibody to sort only alpha-beta TCR T cells. The study found dominant NKG2C+ clonotypes at about 1.0-8% of CD8+ T cells in six donors.

Sequencing was performed on CD8+ T cells sorted from PBMCs, taken roughly 13 days after vaccination. This clonotype originated in a man between 50 and 59 years old who received an inactivated influenza vaccine.

The CDR3 DNA follows: TGTGCCAGCAGTTCCTTCACCCTCGGTTACAATCAGCCCCAGCATTTT. It codes for CASSSFTLGYNQPQHF. V usage is TRBV6-2 or TRBV6-3 and J usage is TRBJ1-5, with D unresolved. This CDR3 has 16 residues. Germline CDR1 reads MNHEY; CDR2 reads SVGEGT. The germline V and J ends were trimmed by 4 bases and 3 bases, with 16 bases remaining between them.